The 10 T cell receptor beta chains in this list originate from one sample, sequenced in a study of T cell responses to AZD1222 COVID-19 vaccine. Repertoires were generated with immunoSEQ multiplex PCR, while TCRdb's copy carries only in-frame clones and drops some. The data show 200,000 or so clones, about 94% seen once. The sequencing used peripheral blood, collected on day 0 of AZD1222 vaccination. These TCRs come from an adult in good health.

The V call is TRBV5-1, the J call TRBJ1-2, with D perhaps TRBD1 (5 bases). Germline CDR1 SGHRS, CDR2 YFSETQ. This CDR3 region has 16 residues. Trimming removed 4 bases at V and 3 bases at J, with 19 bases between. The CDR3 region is CASSPGGRDPHYGYTF. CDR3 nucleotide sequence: TGCGCCAGCAGCCCGGGAGGCAGGGACCCCCACTATGGCTACACCTTC.

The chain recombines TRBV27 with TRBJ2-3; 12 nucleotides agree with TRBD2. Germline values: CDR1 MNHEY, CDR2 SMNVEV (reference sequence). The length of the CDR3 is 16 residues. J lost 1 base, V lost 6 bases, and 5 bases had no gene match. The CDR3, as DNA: TGTGCCAGCAGAGAGGGACTAGCGGGCCGCACAGATACGCAGTATTTT. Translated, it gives CASREGLAGRTDTQYF.

The DNA for the CDR3 is TGTGCCAGCAGCCCAGAGGGGGGAACTAATGAAAAACTGTTTTTT. Protein: CASSPEGGTNEKLFF. The chain recombines TRBV5-8 with TRBJ1-4, with a weak D call TRBD1 (6 bases). Germline V lookup: CDR1 SGHTS, CDR2 YDEGEE. Trimming took off 4 bases at V and 1 base at J, with 11 bases between the two ends. This CDR3 comprises 15 residues.

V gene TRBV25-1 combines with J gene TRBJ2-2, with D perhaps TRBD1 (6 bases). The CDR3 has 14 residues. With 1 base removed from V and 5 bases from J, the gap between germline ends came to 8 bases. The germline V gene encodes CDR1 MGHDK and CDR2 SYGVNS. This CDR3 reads CASSEWQGTGELFF. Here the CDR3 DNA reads TGTGCCAGCAGTGAATGGCAGGGGACCGGGGAGCTGTTTTTT.

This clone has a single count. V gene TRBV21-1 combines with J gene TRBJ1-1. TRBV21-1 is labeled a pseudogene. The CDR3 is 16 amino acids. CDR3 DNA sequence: TGTGCCAGCAGCGTTGCCCCCGTAATCCCGAACACTGAAGCTTTCTTT. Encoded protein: CASSVAPVIPNTEAFF.

The CDR3 region is CASRTGTGGGSNQPQHF. CDR3 sequence (DNA): TGTGCCAGCAGAACCGGGACAGGGGGAGGTAGCAATCAGCCCCAGCATTTT. The rearrangement joins TRBV28 to TRBJ1-5, with 11 bases matching TRBD1. The trim removed 6 bases at V and 0 bases at J, leaving 7 bases unmatched. Germline CDR1 and CDR2: MDHEN and SYDVKM. This CDR3 spans 17 amino acids.

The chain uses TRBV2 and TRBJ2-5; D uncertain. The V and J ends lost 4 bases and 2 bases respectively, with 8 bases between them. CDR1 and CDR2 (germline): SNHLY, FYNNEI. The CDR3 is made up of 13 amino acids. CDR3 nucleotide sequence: TGTGCCAGCAGTGGCTCTAGTCAAGAGACCCAGTACTTC. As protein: CASSGSSQETQYF.

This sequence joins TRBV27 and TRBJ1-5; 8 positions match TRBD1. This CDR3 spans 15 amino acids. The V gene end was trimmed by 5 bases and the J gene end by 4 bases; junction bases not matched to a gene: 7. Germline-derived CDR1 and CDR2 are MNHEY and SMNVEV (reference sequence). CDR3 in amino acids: CASSIDRGRNQPQHF. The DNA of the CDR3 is TGTGCCAGCAGTATAGACAGGGGTCGGAATCAGCCCCAGCATTTT.

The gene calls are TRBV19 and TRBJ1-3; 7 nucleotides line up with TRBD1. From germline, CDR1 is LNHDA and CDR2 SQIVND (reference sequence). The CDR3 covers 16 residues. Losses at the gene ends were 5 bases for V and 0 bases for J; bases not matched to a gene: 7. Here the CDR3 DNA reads TGTGCCAGTAGTCCCTCCGGGACAGCCTCTGGAAACACCATATATTTT. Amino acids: CASSPSGTASGNTIYF.

The CDR3 DNA is TGTGCCAGCAGTTACCGAGGACAGAACACTGAAGCTTTCTTT. It yields the protein CASSYRGQNTEAFF. V is TRBV6-5 and J is TRBJ1-1; possible D gene TRBD1, 5 bases. Trimming cost V 2 bases and J 1 base, with 8 bases left between them. Per germline, CDR1 MNHEY and CDR2 SVGAGI. The CDR3 is 14 residues long.